Presented here are 12 T cell receptor beta chains from one specimen sequenced in a study of blood T cell repertoires in COVID-19. Repertoires were generated with immunoSEQ multiplex PCR, while TCRdb's copy carries only in-frame clones and drops some. The table has about 140,000 clones, approximately 90% seen once; the top ten hold approximately 2.4%. Sequencing was carried out using peripheral blood. The receptors here all came from a human donor with COVID-19, enrolled during active disease. The donor label of this sample is uncertain.

The chain uses TRBV18 and TRBJ2-5, with D perhaps matching TRBD1 (5 bases). Germline-derived CDR1 and CDR2 are KGHSH and LQKENI. CDR3 length: 16 residues. Between the trimmed V and J ends, which lost 3 bases and 1 base, there was a span of 15 bases. For the CDR3, the DNA is TGTGCCAGCTCACCTGAGGATGGGGCCGGCCAAGAGACCCAGTACTTC. It encodes CASSPEDGAGQETQYF.

The chain employs TRBV18 and TRBJ2-5, with 8 bases fitting TRBD1. In germline, CDR1 is KGHSH, CDR2 LQKENI. This CDR3 comprises 16 residues. V was pared by 1 base and J by 3 bases, with 7 bases of the junction left unmatched. The CDR3 region has the DNA TGTGCCAGCTCACCACGAACGGACAGGGCGAAAGAGACCCAGTACTTC. This sequence encodes CASSPRTDRAKETQYF.

In its sample, this clone was seen once. The V and J genes are TRBV6-2 or TRBV6-3 and TRBJ2-1, with D maybe TRBD1 (6 bases). Germline lookup yields CDR1 MNHEY and CDR2 SVGEGT. Trimming stripped 6 bases from V and 5 bases from J, with 17 bases between. The CDR3 spans 15 residues. The CDR3 coding sequence is TGTGCCAGCAGGTACAGAGGGGGAGAGGACAATGAGCAGTTCTTC. Translated: CASRYRGGEDNEQFF.

This chain joins TRBV11-1 and TRBJ2-2; D is possibly TRBD1 (5 bases). The CDR3 has 13 residues. Germline V gene lookup returns CDR1 SGHAT and CDR2 FQDESV (reference sequence). Trimming pared 3 bases from V and 6 bases from J, leaving 8 bases between. CDR3 protein: CASSLGQAGELFF. CDR3 nucleotide sequence: TGTGCCAGCAGCTTGGGGCAGGCCGGGGAGCTGTTTTTT.

This chain uses TRBV7-9 with TRBJ1-5; 8 nucleotides align to TRBD1. The CDR3 is 16 amino acids. Losses at the gene ends were 1 base for V and 4 bases for J; bases not matched to a gene: 6. Germline assignment: CDR1 SEHNR and CDR2 FQNEAQ (reference sequence). The CDR3 sequence is CASSLGTGFQNQPQHF. CDR3 DNA: TGTGCCAGCAGCTTAGGGACAGGGTTCCAAAATCAGCCCCAGCATTTT.

This clone occurred once. The V call is TRBV6-6, the J call TRBJ2-7; D unresolved. The CDR3 has 13 residues. V lost 2 bases and J lost 2, with 7 bases in between. Germline CDR1 reads MNHNY; CDR2 reads SVGAGI (reference sequence). As DNA, the CDR3 is TGTGCCAGCAGTTACGCTTTAGCCTACGAGCAGTACTTC. Translated, it gives CASSYALAYEQYF.

This sequence joins TRBV2 and TRBJ1-2; TRBD1 agrees at 12 bases. Germline V gene sequence: CDR1 SNHLY, CDR2 FYNNEI. V lost 5 bases, J lost 8 bases, and 6 bases stayed unmatched. The length of the CDR3 is 14 residues. CDR3 region: CASSPGQGAPGYTF. The CDR3 DNA reads as TGTGCCAGCAGTCCGGGACAGGGGGCTCCCGGCTACACCTTC.

This chain links TRBV10-1 with TRBJ1-2, with D possibly TRBD1 on 6 matching bases. This CDR3 comprises 14 residues. The V end was cut by 4 bases, the J end by 8 bases, with 17 bases between. From germline, CDR1 is WNHNN and CDR2 SYGVQD (reference sequence). CDR3: CASSAYRVGDGYTF. The CDR3 bases are TGCGCCAGCAGTGCGTACAGGGTCGGTGACGGCTACACCTTC.

CDR3 DNA: TGTGCCAGCAGTCCCGACAGGGGAATTCAGTTCTTC. Translation: CASSPDRGIQFF. The chain couples TRBV2 to TRBJ2-1, with 8 bases matching TRBD1. Germline V gene data show CDR1 as SNHLY and CDR2 as FYNNEI. V lost 5 bases, J lost 13 bases, and 7 bases stayed unmatched. This CDR3 is 12 amino acids long.

The chain combines TRBV10-3 with TRBJ2-7, with TRBD1 matching over 9 bases. This CDR3 is built from 13 residues. J lost 2 bases, V lost 6 bases, and 2 bases had no gene match. Germline-derived CDR1 and CDR2 are ENHRY and SYGVKD. The CDR3 is CAIRGTGTYEQYF. CDR3 DNA sequence: TGTGCCATCAGAGGGACAGGGACCTACGAGCAGTACTTC.

CDR3: CSGRTARTEAFF. CDR3 sequence (DNA): TGCAGCGGGCGGACAGCCCGGACTGAAGCTTTCTTT. The rearrangement uses TRBV29-1 and TRBJ1-1; tentatively, D is TRBD1 (6 bases). The CDR3 length is 12 residues. The germline V and J ends were trimmed by 7 bases and 5 bases, with 14 bases remaining between them. Germline CDR1 is SQVTM and CDR2 is ANQGSEA.

As concerns this clone: Mismatch with germline at one junction end may stem from a read error. The chain combines TRBV25-1 with TRBJ1-1; D is undetermined. The CDR3 length is 11 residues. From germline, CDR1 is MGHDK and CDR2 SYGVNS. The CDR3 loop reads CASSVNIEAFF. The DNA for the CDR3 is TGTGCCAGCAGTGTTAACATTGAAGCTTTCTTT.